Listed below are T cell receptor beta chains from one sample, sequenced in a study of blood T cells in healthy people across ages. TCRdb ran MiXCR on the 5' RACE reads and lists one entry per CDR3 protein. The sample carries some 800,000 distinct CDR3 sequences, about 25% recorded once. These sequences were also reported in another study, on T cells of mothers and their children.

Sequencing was done on a sample of blood. The receptors derive from a boy younger than 18 in good health. Both conserved end residues are part of each CDR3.

>TRBV7-9|15
CASSGRVPTNEKLFF
>TRBV7-2|14
CASRGRVSTDTQYF
>TRBV27|14
CASSFGQGTNEQYF
>TRBV29-1|14
CSVESEGGPDTQYF
>TRBV30|14
CAWSGRTGTNEQFF
>TRBV29-1|13
CSASDSGAAAAFF
>TRBV7-9|17
CASSFPVRDRERAEQYF
>TRBV20-1|16
CSAVLNQRDRGNEQYF
>TRBV6-5|13
CASSQSTGNGYTF
>TRBV2|13
CASSQTGAYEQYF
>TRBV28|14
CASSSWTANYGYTF
>TRBV4-3|15
CASSQDIRAYNEQFF
>TRBV29-1|13
CSAGDSPRYEQYF
>TRBV7-8|17
CASSLPRSSGRADEQFF
>TRBV27|16
CASSPGGGRSVYEQYF
>TRBV4-1|15
CASSPGLLKYNEQFF
>TRBV2|14
CATRTGPNNSPLHF
>TRBV5-4|15
CASSHEEVKANVLTF
>TRBV20-1|17
CSARDSVFVGPTHEQYF
>TRBV6-2/TRBV6-3|11
CASGQGETQYF
>TRBV29-1|16
CSVEVRSGRGPDTQYF
>TRBV20-1|16
CSATRPWGADTYEQYF
>TRBV9|15
CASSGTSGATDTQYF
>TRBV4-3|18
CASSQDAAGELRADTQYF
>TRBV20-1|18
CSARGGGLASFSYNEQFF
>TRBV4-3|15
CASSQDRDYQETQYF
>TRBV9|15
CASSVGTSGNDEQFF
>TRBV7-3|15
CASSLEGTGGDGYTF
>TRBV28|12
CASSLRYYEQYF
>TRBV28|14
CASSLRQGTYGYTF
>TRBV4-3|18
CASSQEWGPSLAKNIQYF
>TRBV12-3/TRBV12-4|17
CATRGGNWKGMNSPLHF
>TRBV6-6|17
CASTYRAGTYSGNTIYF
>TRBV19|14
CASSPGPLTYEQYF
>TRBV27|16
CASSYDMPGGPSPQYF